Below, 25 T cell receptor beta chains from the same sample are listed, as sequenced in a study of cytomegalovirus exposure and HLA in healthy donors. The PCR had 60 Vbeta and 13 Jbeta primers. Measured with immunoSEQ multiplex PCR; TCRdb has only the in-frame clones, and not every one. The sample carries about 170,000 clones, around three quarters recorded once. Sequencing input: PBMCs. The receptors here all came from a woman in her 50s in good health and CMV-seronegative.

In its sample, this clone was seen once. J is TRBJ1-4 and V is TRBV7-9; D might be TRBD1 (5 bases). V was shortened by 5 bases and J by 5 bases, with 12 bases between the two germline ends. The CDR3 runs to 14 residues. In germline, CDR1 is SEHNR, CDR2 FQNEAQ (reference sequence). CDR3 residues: CASSPRQTNEKLFF. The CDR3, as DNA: TGTGCCAGCAGCCCCCGACAGACAAATGAAAAACTGTTTTTT.

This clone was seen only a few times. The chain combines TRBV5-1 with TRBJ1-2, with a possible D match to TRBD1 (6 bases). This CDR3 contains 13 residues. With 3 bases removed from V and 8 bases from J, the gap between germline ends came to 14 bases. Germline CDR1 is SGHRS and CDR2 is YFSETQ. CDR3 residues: CASSYHRAKGYTF. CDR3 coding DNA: TGCGCCAGCAGCTACCACAGGGCTAAGGGCTACACCTTC.

This chain's CDR3 is CASSFEGQGIGYGYTF. DNA for the CDR3: TGTGCCAGCAGCTTTGAGGGACAGGGGATTGGCTATGGCTACACCTTC. The chain uses TRBV7-9 and TRBJ1-2, with 10 bases matching TRBD1. The ends lost 3 bases at V and 4 bases at J; junction bases unmatched: 8. Looked up from germline, CDR1 is SEHNR and CDR2 is FQNEAQ (reference sequence). The CDR3 runs to 16 residues.

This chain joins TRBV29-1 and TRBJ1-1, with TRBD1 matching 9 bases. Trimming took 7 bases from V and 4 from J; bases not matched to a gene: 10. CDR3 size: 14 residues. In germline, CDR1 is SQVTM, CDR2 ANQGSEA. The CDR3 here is CSAITGTGITEAFF. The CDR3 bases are TGCAGCGCTATAACCGGGACAGGGATCACTGAAGCTTTCTTT.

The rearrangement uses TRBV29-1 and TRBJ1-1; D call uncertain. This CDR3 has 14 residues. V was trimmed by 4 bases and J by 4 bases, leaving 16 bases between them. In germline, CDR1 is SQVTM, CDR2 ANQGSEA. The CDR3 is CSVGKGLSGTEAFF. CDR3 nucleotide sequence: TGCAGCGTTGGCAAAGGACTTAGCGGCACTGAAGCTTTCTTT.

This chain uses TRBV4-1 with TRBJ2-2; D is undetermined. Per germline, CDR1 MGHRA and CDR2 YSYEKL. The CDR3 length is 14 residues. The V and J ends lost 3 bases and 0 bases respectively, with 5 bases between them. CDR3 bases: TGCGCCAGCAGCCAGCACACGAACACCGGGGAGCTGTTTTTT. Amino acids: CASSQHTNTGELFF.

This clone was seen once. The CDR3 region is CASSAGEYNEQFF. The CDR3 DNA follows: TGTGCCAGCAGCGCGGGGGAGTACAATGAGCAGTTCTTC. The chain carries TRBV11-3 and TRBJ2-1; TRBD2 agrees at 7 bases. J was trimmed by 4 bases and V by 5 bases; bases with no gene match: 2. CDR1 and CDR2 (germline): SGHNT, YENEEA. CDR3 length: 13 amino acids.

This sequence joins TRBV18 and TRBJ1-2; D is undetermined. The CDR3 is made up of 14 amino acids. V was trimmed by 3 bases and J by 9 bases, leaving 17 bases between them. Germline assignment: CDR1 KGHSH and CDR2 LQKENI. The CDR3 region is CASSPEIQAGRYTF. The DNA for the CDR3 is TGTGCCAGCTCACCCGAGATACAAGCAGGCCGCTACACCTTC.

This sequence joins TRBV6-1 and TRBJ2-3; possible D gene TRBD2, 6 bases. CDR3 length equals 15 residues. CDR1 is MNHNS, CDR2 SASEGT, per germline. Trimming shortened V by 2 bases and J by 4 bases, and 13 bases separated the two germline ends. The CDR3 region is CASSERGLEADTQYF. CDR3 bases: TGTGCCAGCAGTGAACGGGGACTCGAGGCAGATACGCAGTATTTT.

The CDR3 nucleotides read TGTGCCACTAGCGGGACAGGGGAGACTAATTCACCCCTCCACTTT. It translates to CATSGTGETNSPLHF. The chain has TRBV19 and TRBJ1-6; TRBD1 agrees at 10 bases. The CDR3 is 15 residues long. With 10 bases clipped from V and 6 bases from J, the junction kept 9 bases outside the gene matches. Germline CDR1 and CDR2: LNHDA and SQIVND (reference sequence).

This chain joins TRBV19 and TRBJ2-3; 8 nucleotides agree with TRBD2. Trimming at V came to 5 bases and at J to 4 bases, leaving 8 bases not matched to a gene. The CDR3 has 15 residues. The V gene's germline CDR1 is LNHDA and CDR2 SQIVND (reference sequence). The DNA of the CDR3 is TGTGCCAGTAGTCTAGCGGTCGGGGGGGCAGATACGCAGTATTTT. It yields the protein CASSLAVGGADTQYF. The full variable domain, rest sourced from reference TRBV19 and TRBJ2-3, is DGGITQSPKYLFRKEGQNVTLSCEQNLNHDAMYWYRQDPGQGLRLIYYSQIVNDFQKGDIAEGYSVSREKKESFPLTVTSAQKNPTAFYLCASSLAVGGADTQYFGPGTRLTVL.

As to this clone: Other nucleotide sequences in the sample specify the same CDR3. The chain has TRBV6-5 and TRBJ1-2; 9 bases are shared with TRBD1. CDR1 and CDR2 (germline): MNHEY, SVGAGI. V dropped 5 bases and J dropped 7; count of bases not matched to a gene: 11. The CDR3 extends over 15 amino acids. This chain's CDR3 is CASSRQGQGLSGYTF. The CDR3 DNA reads TGTGCCAGCAGTCGACAAGGACAGGGGTTGTCTGGCTACACCTTC.

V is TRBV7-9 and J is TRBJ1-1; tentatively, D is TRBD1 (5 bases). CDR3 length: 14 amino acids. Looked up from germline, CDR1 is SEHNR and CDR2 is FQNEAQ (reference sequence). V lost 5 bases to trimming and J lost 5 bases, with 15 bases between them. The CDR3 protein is CASSPGTVGTEAFF. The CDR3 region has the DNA TGTGCCAGCAGCCCAGGGACTGTTGGAACTGAAGCTTTCTTT.

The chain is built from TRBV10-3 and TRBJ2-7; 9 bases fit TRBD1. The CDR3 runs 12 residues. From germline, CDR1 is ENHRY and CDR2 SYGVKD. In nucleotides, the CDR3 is TGTGCATCGGGACAGGGTCTCGACGAGCAGTACTTC. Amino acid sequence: CASGQGLDEQYF.

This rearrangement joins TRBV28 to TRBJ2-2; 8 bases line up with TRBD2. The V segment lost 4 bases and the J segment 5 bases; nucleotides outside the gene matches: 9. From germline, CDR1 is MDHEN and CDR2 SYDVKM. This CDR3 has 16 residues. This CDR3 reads CASSSPGGRRTGELFF. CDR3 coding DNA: TGTGCCAGCAGTTCCCCGGGCGGGAGGAGAACCGGGGAGCTGTTTTTT.

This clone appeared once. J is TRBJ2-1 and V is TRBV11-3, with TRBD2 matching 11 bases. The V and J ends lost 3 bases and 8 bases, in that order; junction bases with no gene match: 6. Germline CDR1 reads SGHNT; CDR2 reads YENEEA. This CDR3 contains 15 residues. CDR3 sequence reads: CASSFTSGSGDEQFF. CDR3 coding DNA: TGTGCCAGCAGCTTTACTAGCGGGAGCGGCGATGAGCAGTTCTTC.

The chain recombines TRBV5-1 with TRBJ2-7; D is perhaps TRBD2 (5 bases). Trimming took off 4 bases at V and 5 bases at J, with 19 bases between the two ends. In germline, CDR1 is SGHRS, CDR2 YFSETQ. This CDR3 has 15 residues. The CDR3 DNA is TGCGCCAGCAGCCCCGGGAACCTAGTGGTGGACGAGCAGTACTTC. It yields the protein CASSPGNLVVDEQYF.

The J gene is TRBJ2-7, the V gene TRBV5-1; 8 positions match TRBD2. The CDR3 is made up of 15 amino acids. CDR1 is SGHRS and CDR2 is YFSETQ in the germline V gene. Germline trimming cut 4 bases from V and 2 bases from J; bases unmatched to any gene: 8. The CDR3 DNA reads TGCGCCAGCAGCCTCGCGAGCGGGAGCACCTACGAGCAGTACTTC. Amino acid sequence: CASSLASGSTYEQYF.

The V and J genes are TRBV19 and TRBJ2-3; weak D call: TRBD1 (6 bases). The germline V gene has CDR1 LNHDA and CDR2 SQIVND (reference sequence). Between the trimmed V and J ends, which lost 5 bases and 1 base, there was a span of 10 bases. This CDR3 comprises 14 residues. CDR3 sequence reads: CASSLQGGTDTQYF. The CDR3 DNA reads TGTGCCAGTAGTTTACAGGGTGGCACAGATACGCAGTATTTT.

CDR3 nucleotide sequence: TGTGCCAGCAGCCAAGAGGCCTCGTACTCTGGAAACACCATATATTTT. Its protein product is CASSQEASYSGNTIYF. This chain connects TRBV6-6 to TRBJ1-3; D gene unclear. The CDR3 is made up of 16 amino acids. The germline CDR1 and CDR2 sequences are MNHNY and SVGAGI (reference sequence). Trimming left V 6 bases short and J 0 bases short, with 15 bases between.

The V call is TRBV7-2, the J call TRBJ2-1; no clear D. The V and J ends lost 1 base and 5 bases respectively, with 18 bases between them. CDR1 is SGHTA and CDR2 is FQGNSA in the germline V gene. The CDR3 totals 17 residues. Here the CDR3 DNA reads TGTGCCAGCAGCTTAGTATCGCGCCAAGTCCTGGACAATGAGCAGTTCTTC. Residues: CASSLVSRQVLDNEQFF.

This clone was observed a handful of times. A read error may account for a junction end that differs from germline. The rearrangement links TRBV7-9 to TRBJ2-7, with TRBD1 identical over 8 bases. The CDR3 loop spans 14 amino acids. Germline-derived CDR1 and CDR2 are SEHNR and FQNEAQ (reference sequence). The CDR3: CASSTDRGSYERYF. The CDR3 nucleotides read TGTGCCAGCAGCACCGACAGGGGTTCCTACGAGCGGTACTTC.

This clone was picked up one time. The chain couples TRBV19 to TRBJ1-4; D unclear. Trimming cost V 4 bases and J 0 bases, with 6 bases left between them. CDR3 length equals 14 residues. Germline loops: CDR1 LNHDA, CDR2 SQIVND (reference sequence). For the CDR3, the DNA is TGTGCCAGTAGTAAATCCGCAACTAATGAAAAACTGTTTTTT. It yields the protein CASSKSATNEKLFF.

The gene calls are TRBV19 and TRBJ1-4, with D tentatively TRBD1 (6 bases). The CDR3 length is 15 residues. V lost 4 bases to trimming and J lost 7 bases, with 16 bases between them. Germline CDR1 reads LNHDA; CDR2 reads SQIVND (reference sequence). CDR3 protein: CASSTNTGNGEKLFF. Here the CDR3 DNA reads TGTGCCAGTAGTACCAACACAGGGAACGGTGAAAAACTGTTTTTT.

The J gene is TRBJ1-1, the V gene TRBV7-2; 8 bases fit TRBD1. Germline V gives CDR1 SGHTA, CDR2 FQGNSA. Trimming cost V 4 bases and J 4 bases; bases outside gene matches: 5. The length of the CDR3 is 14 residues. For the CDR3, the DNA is TGTGCCAGCAGCTACGGACAGGGCGCCACTGAAGCTTTCTTT. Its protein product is CASSYGQGATEAFF.